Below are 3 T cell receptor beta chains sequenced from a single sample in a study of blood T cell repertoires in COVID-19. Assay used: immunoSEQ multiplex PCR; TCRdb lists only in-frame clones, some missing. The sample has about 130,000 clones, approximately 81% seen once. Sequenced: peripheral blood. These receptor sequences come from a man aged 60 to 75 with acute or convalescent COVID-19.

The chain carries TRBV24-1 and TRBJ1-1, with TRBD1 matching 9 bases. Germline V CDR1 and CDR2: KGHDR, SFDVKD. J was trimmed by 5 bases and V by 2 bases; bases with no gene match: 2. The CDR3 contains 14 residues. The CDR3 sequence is CATSDSDRGTEAFF. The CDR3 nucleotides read TGTGCCACCAGTGATTCTGACAGGGGGACTGAAGCTTTCTTT.

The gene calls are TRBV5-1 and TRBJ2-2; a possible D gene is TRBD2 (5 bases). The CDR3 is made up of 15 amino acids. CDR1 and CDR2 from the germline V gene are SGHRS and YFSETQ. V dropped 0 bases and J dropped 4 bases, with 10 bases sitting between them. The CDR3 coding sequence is TGCGCCAGCAGCTTGGATCGGGGAGTCACCGGGGAGCTGTTTTTT. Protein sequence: CASSLDRGVTGELFF.

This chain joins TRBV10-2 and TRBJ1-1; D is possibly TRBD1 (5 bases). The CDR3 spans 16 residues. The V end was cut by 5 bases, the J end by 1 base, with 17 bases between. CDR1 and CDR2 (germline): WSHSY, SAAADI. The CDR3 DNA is TGCGCCAGCAGTAGGGGCCCTAGGGGTGGGAACACTGAAGCTTTCTTT. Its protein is CASSRGPRGGNTEAFF.